The clone carrying this T cell receptor (beta chain) was detected ten times or more. Its specificity is not known. This specimen comes from a study of regulatory T cells in long-lasting Graves disease. Study-wide findings and caveats: Reduced TCR diversity was observed in persistent Graves' patients versus newly diagnosed patients. Persistent disease showed a preference for TRBV28, TRBJ1-2 and TRBJ2-5.

Regarding time point: newly diagnosed GD, antithyroid drugs for less than 3 months. The authors made the TCR library using RNA they extracted from PBMCs. Arm-PCR of CDR3 regions and iRepertoire HTBI primers were the basis on which TCR beta libraries were built. TCRdb re-called the multiplex PCR reads through MiXCR, storing one row per CDR3 protein. This sample has some 450,000 distinct CDR3 sequences; about 16% occur once, and the top ten carry approximately 12%. The CDR3 covers 15 residues. Per germline, CDR1 MNHNS and CDR2 SASEGT. J was trimmed by 5 bases and V by 5 bases; bases with no gene match: 5. These data were also reused for a study on T cells in Graves' hyperthyroidism and ophthalmopathy. Turning to that study: An initial round of RT-PCR targeting the TCR CDR3 relied on the HTBI primer set. Separation of ophthalmopathy from stable hyperthyroidism was achieved by a 13 V-J model.

The gene calls are TRBV6-1 and TRBJ2-5, with 13 bases fitting TRBD2. This receptor was identified in a woman in her 30s with Graves disease. The starting material was peripheral blood mononuclear cells (PBMCs), obtained at new diagnosis, from a patient treated with antithyroid drugs. In nucleotides, the CDR3 is TGTGCCAGCAGTAGGACTAGCGGGAGTCGGGAGACCCAGTACTTC. Amino acids: CASSRTSGSRETQYF.